Listed here are 15 T cell receptor beta chains from one sample, sequenced in a study of spatial heterogeneity in lung cancer. Using its own MiXCR run on the 5' RACE reads, TCRdb lists one record per CDR3 protein. Counted here are 3,500 to 5,000 distinct CDR3 sequences, less than 70% occurring once; the ten biggest clones make up 60% to 80%. The sample's time point: sample taken at primary tumor resection. Whole RNA came from tumor, nontumor lung or frozen PBMC and was sequenced without being sorted. Sample: PBMCs, taken at surgery. Receptor source: a female donor with early-stage non-small cell lung cancer.

About this clonotype: Since it is a stray read in a library aimed at alpha chains, this beta chain has a size that is not meaningful. The gene calls are TRBV5-1 and TRBJ2-3, with D unresolved. Trimming took off 2 bases at V and 2 bases at J, with 3 bases between the two ends. Germline V gives CDR1 SGHRS, CDR2 YFSETQ. There are 12 residues in the CDR3. This CDR3 is CASSLTTDTQYF. As DNA, the CDR3 is TGCGCCAGCAGCTTAACCACAGATACGCAGTATTTT.

This clonotype was detected once. This beta chain represents an off-target read in a library built for alpha chains; its size is of limited meaning. The chain links TRBV19 to TRBJ2-3; no clear D gene. The CDR3 length is 13 residues. Germline CDR1 reads LNHDA; CDR2 reads SQIVND (reference sequence). V lost 8 bases to trimming and J lost 1 base, with 10 bases between them. The CDR3 DNA reads TGTGCCAGTCGTCCAACCGGCACAGATACGCAGTATTTT. It specifies CASRPTGTDTQYF.

On this clonotype: This beta chain turned up in a library designed for alpha chains; as an off-target read, its abundance says little. The chain carries TRBV11-2 and TRBJ2-1; the D gene could be TRBD1 or TRBD2 (5 bases each). The CDR3 runs to 16 residues. Trimming took 0 bases from V and 13 from J, leaving 22 bases between them. Germline V CDR1 and CDR2: SGHAT, FQNNGV. This CDR3 is CASSLDHTARGNGQFF. Written as DNA, the CDR3 is TGTGCCAGCAGCTTAGATCATACCGCCCGGGGCAATGGACAGTTCTTC.

In the case of this clonotype: This beta chain represents an off-target read in a library built for alpha chains; its size is of limited meaning. The chain couples TRBV23-1 to TRBJ2-7, with D possibly matching TRBD1 (6 bases). TRBV23-1 is an open reading frame whose function is uncertain. There are 19 residues in the CDR3. V was trimmed by 6 bases and J by 2 bases, leaving 29 bases between them. In nucleotides, the CDR3 is TGCGCCAGCAGCCACGGGGACAAGGGAACGACCAGGACAACCTACGAGCAGTACTTC. This translates into CASSHGDKGTTRTTYEQYF.

Note on this clonotype: Being off target in a library aimed at alpha chains, this beta chain has a size of little meaning. The chain uses TRBV11-3 and TRBJ2-2; no reliable D call. The CDR3 totals 12 residues. The germline V gene has CDR1 SGHNT and CDR2 YENEEA. V lost 0 bases, J lost 9 bases, and 5 bases lay in between. The CDR3 sequence: CASSLDRRELFF. DNA of the CDR3: TGTGCCAGCAGCTTAGATCGAAGGGAGCTGTTTTTT.

With respect to this clonotype: This beta chain represents an off-target read in a library built for alpha chains; its size is of limited meaning. The J gene is TRBJ2-5, the V gene TRBV19; D is perhaps TRBD1 (5 bases). CDR1 and CDR2 (germline): LNHDA, SQIVND (reference sequence). Between the trimmed V and J ends, which lost 8 bases and 2 bases, there was a span of 6 bases. CDR3 size: 11 residues. CDR3 coding DNA: TGTGCCAGTCGACAGCAAGAGACCCAGTACTTC. It encodes CASRQQETQYF.

This clonotype was counted between two and nine times. Since it is a stray read in a library aimed at alpha chains, this beta chain has a size that is not meaningful. The chain joins TRBV11-2 to TRBJ2-5; 10 nucleotides align to TRBD1. This CDR3 spans 15 amino acids. J gave up 5 bases and V 1 base, and 4 bases lay outside the gene matches. Germline CDR1 reads SGHAT; CDR2 reads FQNNGV. CDR3 DNA: TGTGCCAGCAGCTTAGGCGACAGGGGGCGGGAGACCCAGTACTTC. Residues: CASSLGDRGRETQYF.

Only a few counts were recorded for this clonotype. This beta chain represents an off-target read in a library built for alpha chains; its size is of limited meaning. The chain carries TRBV21-1 and TRBJ2-3; the table calls TRBD2, which could not be checked here. TRBV21-1 is reported as a pseudogene. This CDR3 is 20 amino acids long. The CDR3 is CASSTEKLAGDPRSTDTQYF. CDR3 nucleotide sequence: TGTGCCAGCAGCACCGAAAAACTAGCGGGAGACCCCCGCAGCACAGATACGCAGTATTTT.

This clonotype appeared a few times. This beta chain represents an off-target read in a library built for alpha chains; its size is of limited meaning. The J gene is TRBJ2-5, the V gene TRBV19; D call uncertain. V lost 7 bases to trimming and J lost 3 bases, with 18 bases between them. CDR1 and CDR2 from the germline V gene are LNHDA and SQIVND (reference sequence). This CDR3 contains 15 residues. The CDR3 DNA follows: TGTGCCAGTAAAAGTGCGAGTACCGAAAAAGAGACCCAGTACTTC. Protein sequence: CASKSASTEKETQYF.

Note on this clonotype: This beta chain turned up in a library designed for alpha chains; as an off-target read, its abundance says little. The rearrangement joins TRBV6-5 to TRBJ2-1; no firm D call. Trimming cost V 2 bases and J 9 bases, with 14 bases left between them. Germline values: CDR1 MNHEY, CDR2 SVGAGI. The CDR3 is 14 amino acids. This CDR3 is CASSYGEPHTEQFF. In DNA, the CDR3 is TGTGCCAGCAGTTACGGGGAACCTCACACTGAGCAGTTCTTC.

In this sample, this clonotype is medium-sized. Because this beta chain is a stray read in a library intended to capture alpha chains, its abundance should not be given much weight. The V and J genes are TRBV28 and TRBJ2-6, with TRBD1 matching 10 bases. This CDR3 has 18 residues. Trimming cost V 4 bases and J 0 bases; bases outside gene matches: 6. The germline V gene has CDR1 MDHEN and CDR2 SYDVKM. CDR3 DNA: TGTGCCAGCAGTTCCCGGACAGGGGGAGACTCTGGGGCCAACGTCCTGACTTTC. It yields the protein CASSSRTGGDSGANVLTF.

This clonotype was detected once. Because the library targeted alpha chains, this beta chain is an off-target read whose size means little. V usage is TRBV9 and J usage is TRBJ2-7, with TRBD2 matching over 8 bases. The CDR3 is 14 amino acids. The V gene's germline CDR1 is SGDLS and CDR2 YYNGEE. The J segment lost 3 bases and the V segment lost 3 bases, leaving 5 bases of the junction unmatched. This chain's CDR3 is CASSAGLELYEQYF. CDR3 DNA: TGTGCCAGCAGCGCGGGACTAGAGCTCTACGAGCAGTACTTC.

Note on this clonotype: This beta chain is an unintended read in a library built for alpha chains; its size means little. The chain has TRBV28 and TRBJ2-6; D is ambiguous. The CDR3 has 14 amino acids. The germline gives CDR1 MDHEN, CDR2 SYDVKM. Trimming removed 8 bases at V and 0 bases at J, with 8 bases between. The CDR3 protein is CASRSSSGANVLTF. The CDR3 DNA reads as TGTGCCAGCCGATCCAGCTCTGGGGCCAACGTCCTGACTTTC.

In the case of this clonotype: Within a library made for alpha chains, this beta chain is off target, and its count is uninformative. This chain links TRBV29-1 with TRBJ2-7, with TRBD1 identical over 8 bases. The junction had 7 bases not matched to a gene; V was cut back by 2 bases and J by 7 bases. The germline V gene has CDR1 SQVTM and CDR2 ANQGSEA. The CDR3 totals 13 residues. The CDR3: CSVEPRGPGEQYF. The DNA for the CDR3 is TGCAGCGTTGAACCCAGGGGGCCTGGAGAGCAGTACTTC.

In the case of this clonotype: Being off target in a library aimed at alpha chains, this beta chain has a size of little meaning. The chain is built from TRBV7-9 and TRBJ2-3; 8 bases map to TRBD1. J lost 3 bases, V lost 5 bases, and 10 bases had no gene match. The CDR3 sequence is 16 residues long. Per the germline V gene, CDR1 is SEHNR and CDR2 is FQNEAQ (reference sequence). The CDR3 loop reads CASSPRTGSVTDTQYF. The CDR3 nucleotides read TGTGCCAGCAGCCCCCGGACAGGGTCGGTGACAGATACGCAGTATTTT.